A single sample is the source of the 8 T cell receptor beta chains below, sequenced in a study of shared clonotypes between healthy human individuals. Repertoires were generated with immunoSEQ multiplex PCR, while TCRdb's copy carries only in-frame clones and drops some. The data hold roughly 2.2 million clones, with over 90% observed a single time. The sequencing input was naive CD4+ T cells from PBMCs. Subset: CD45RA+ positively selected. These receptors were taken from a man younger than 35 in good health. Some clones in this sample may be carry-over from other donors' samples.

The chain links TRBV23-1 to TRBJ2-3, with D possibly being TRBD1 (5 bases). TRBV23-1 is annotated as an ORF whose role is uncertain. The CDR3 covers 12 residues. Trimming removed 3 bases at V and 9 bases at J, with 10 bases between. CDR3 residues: CASSQPAGTQYF. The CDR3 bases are TGCGCCAGCAGTCAGCCTGCAGGGACGCAGTATTTT.

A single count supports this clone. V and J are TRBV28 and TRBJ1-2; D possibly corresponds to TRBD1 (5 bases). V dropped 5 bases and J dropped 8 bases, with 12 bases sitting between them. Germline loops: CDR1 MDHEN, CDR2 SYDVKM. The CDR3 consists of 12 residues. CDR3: CASSRDGRGYTF. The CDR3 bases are TGTGCCAGCAGTCGGGACGGTCGCGGCTACACCTTC.

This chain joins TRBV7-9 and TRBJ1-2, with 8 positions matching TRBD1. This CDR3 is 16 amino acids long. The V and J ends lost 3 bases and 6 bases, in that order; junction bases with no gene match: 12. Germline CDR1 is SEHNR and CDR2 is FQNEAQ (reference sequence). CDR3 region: CASSFSSPGTGNGYTF. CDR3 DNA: TGTGCCAGCAGCTTTTCGTCCCCCGGGACAGGTAATGGCTACACCTTC.

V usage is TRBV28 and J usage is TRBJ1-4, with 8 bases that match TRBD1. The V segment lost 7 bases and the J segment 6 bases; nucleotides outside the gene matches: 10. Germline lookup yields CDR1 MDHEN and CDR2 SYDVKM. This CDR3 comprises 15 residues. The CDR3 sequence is CASKGRGQEYEKLFF. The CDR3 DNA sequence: TGTGCCAGCAAAGGCCGGGGACAGGAATATGAAAAACTGTTTTTT.

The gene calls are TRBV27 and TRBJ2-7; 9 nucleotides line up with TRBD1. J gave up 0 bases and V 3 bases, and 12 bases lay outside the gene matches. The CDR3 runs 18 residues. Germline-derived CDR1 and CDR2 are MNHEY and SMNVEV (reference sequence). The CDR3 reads CASSLKGPGQGSSYEQYF. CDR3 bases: TGTGCCAGCAGTTTGAAGGGTCCGGGACAGGGTAGCTCCTACGAGCAGTACTTC.

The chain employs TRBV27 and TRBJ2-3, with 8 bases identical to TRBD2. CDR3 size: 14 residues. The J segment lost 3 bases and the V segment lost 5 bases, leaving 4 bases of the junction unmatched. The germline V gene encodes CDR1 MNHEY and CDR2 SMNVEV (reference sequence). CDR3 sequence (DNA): TGTGCCAGCAGTGCCACTAGCGGTACAGATACGCAGTATTTT. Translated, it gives CASSATSGTDTQYF.

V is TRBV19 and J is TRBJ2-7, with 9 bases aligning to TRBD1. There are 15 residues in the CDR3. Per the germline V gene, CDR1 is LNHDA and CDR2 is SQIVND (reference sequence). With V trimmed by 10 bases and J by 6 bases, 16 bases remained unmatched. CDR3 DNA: TGTGCCACGACAGCACCGGGACAGGGAACGCGCGAGCAGTACTTC. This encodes CATTAPGQGTREQYF.

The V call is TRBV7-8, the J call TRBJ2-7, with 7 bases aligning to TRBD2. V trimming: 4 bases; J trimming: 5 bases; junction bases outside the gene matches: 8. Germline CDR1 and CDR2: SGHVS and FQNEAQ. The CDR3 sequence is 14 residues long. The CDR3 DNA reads TGTGCCAGCAGCTCCTGGGAGGGGAATGACGAGCAGTACTTC. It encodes CASSSWEGNDEQYF.